This TCR beta chain was obtained from a study of CD8 T cells in ankylosing spondylitis. Overall study results and limits: In the blood and synovial fluid of reactive arthritis, some motif variants had been previously reported. From matched ankylosing spondylitis synovial fluid, disease-linked clones were reportedly recovered at significantly enriched levels. Ankylosing spondylitis blood seemed to carry a telltale TCR beta motif made of under 10 highly homologous variants.

This clonotype was seen repeatedly, ten times or more. Its matching antigen is unknown. Trimming took 2 bases from V and 8 from J, leaving 12 bases between them. The CDR3 loop spans 13 amino acids. Generation of TCR beta libraries employed quantitative 5'-RACE incorporating molecular barcodes. From the 5' RACE reads, TCRdb called clonotypes with MiXCR, one entry per CDR3 protein. This table has hundreds of thousands of distinct CDR3 sequences, roughly 8.6% appearing once. The rearrangement uses TRBV12-3 or TRBV12-4 and TRBJ1-1; possibly TRBD1 for D (6 bases). The source of this sequence is a male donor with ankylosing spondylitis or in good health (not recorded which). The sequencing input was blood, either unsorted or a sorted T cell fraction (not recorded which). In DNA, the CDR3 is TGTGCCAGCAGTTTAATGGTGGGGGGCGAAGCTTTCTTT. It encodes CASSLMVGGEAFF.